This T cell receptor beta chain came from a study of cytomegalovirus exposure and HLA in healthy donors. The CDR3 consists of 13 residues. Germline CDR1 and CDR2: MRHNA and SNTAGT. V was pared by 7 bases and J by 5 bases, with 14 bases between. 60 Vbeta and 13 Jbeta primers were used in PCR. Profiling relied on immunoSEQ multiplex PCR, and the TCRdb table lists in-frame clones only, not all of them. The sample contains 140,000 to 150,000 clones, roughly 71% of which appear only once. The rearrangement uses TRBV6-4 and TRBJ1-2, with D hard to call. This receptor was identified in a man aged 25-40 years in good health and CMV-seronegative. The material sequenced was PBMCs. The CDR3 loop reads CASNLDKVYGYTF. CDR3 nucleotides: TGTGCCAGCAATCTCGACAAGGTTTATGGCTACACCTTC.